This T cell receptor beta chain was profiled in a study of T cell responses to AZD1222 COVID-19 vaccine. Study conclusions and caveats: Most donors were white British, females outnumbered males, and clonal diversity was possibly underestimated.

TCRdb keeps only in-frame clones here, not all; method: immunoSEQ multiplex PCR. Of more than 150,000 clones in the sample, around 93% were seen once. Germline CDR1 reads SGDLS; CDR2 reads YYNGEE. This CDR3 contains 17 residues. The V and J ends lost 0 bases and 5 bases, in that order; junction bases with no gene match: 7. As regards this clone: The target antigen is unknown.

This receptor was obtained from an adult in good health. The chain links TRBV9 to TRBJ2-2, with TRBD2 identical over 10 bases. Source: peripheral blood, taken on day 0 of AZD1222 vaccination. CDR3 sequence reads: CASSVVTSGLGTGELFF. CDR3 DNA: TGTGCCAGCAGCGTAGTGACTAGCGGGTTAGGAACCGGGGAGCTGTTTTTT.